Below, one TCR beta chain is given with its context. This record comes from a study of CD8 T cells in Susac syndrome. RNA in amounts of about 0.5 to 1 ug was reverse transcribed with random hexamers. A multiplex approach, immunoSEQ multiplex PCR, amplified TCR beta CDR3 across 54 Vbeta and 13 Jbeta. TCRdb recomputed calls from the immunoSEQ multiplex PCR reads with MiXCR, one row per CDR3 protein. The sample shows under 200,000 distinct CDR3 sequences, approximately 95% of them seen only once. TEMRA cells underwent FACS enrichment and CD8+ and CD4+ T cells underwent negative isolation. CDR3 length: 15 amino acids. Germline CDR1 reads MDHEN; CDR2 reads SYDVKM. V gave up 5 bases and J gave up 7 bases; unmatched junction bases: 7.

The sample was CD4+ T cells from PBMCs. The chain combines TRBV28 with TRBJ2-1; 11 nucleotides line up with TRBD1. The receptor was isolated from a human donor in good health. The DNA for the CDR3 is TGTGCCAGCAGTCTCCGGGACAGGGGGTCGAATGAGCAGTTCTTC. Translating gives CASSLRDRGSNEQFF.